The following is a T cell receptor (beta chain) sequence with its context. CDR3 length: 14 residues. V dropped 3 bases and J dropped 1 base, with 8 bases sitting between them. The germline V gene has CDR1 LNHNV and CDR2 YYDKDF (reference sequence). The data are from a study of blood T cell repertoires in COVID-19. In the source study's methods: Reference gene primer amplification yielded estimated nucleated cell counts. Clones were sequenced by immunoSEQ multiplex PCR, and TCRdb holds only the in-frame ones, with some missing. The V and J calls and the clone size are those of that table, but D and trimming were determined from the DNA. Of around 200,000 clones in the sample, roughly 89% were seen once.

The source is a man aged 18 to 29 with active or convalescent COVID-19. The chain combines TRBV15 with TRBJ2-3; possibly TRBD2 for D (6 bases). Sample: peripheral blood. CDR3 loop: CATSREGGTDTQYF. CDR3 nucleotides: TGTGCCACCAGCAGGGAGGGTGGCACAGATACGCAGTATTTT.